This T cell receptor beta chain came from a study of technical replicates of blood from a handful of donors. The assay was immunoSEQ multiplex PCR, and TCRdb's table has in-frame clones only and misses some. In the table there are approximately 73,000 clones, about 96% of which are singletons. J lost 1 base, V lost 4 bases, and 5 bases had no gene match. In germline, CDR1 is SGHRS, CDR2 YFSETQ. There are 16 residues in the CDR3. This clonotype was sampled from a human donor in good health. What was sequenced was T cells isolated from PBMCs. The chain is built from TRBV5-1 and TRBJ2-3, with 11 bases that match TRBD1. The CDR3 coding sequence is TGCGCCAGCAGCCCAGAGGGACAGGGGGGCACAGATACGCAGTATTTT. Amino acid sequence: CASSPEGQGGTDTQYF.